What follows describes a single T cell receptor beta chain. The data were taken from a study of blood T cell repertoires in COVID-19. Whole-study context: There were acute and convalescent COVID-19 samples, and they came from the United States, Italy and Spain.

V shed 4 bases, J shed 5 bases, and the junction held 14 bases outside the gene matches. Germline values: CDR1 MNHEY, CDR2 SMNVEV (reference sequence). The CDR3 runs to 17 residues. TCRdb keeps only in-frame clones here, not all; method: immunoSEQ multiplex PCR. The sample includes roughly 330,000 clones, approximately 90% of them seen just once. The TCR was taken from a man younger than 45 with COVID-19, enrolled during active disease. The rearrangement joins TRBV27 to TRBJ2-5; 9 nucleotides align to TRBD2. The material sequenced was peripheral blood. The CDR3 protein is CASSSSYGSAGGETQYF. CDR3 nucleotide sequence: TGTGCCAGCAGTTCAAGTTACGGATCTGCGGGGGGGGAGACCCAGTACTTC.